The rows below give T cell receptor beta chains drawn from one sample of a study of blood T cell repertoires in COVID-19. Using immunoSEQ multiplex PCR, the repertoire was profiled, and TCRdb retains in-frame clones only, with some absent. The sample has hundreds of thousands of clones, around 90% seen once. The material sequenced was PBMCs or T cells enriched from blood (not recorded which). Receptors originate from a woman aged 30 to 39 with acute COVID-19. CDR3s include the opening cysteine and the closing phenylalanine or tryptophan. Fields, in order: clone size, J gene, V gene, D gene, CDR3 protein, CDR3 DNA. A D gene is named only where the DNA matches it firmly. Size is omitted from some rows. Given values are once, few, many or a class for expanded clones.

clone_size: NA
j_call: TRBJ1-6
v_call: TRBV7-3
d_call: TRBD1
cdr3_aa: CASSSLPQGAGNSPLHF
cdr3_nt: TGTGCCAGCAGCTCGCTCCCACAGGGGGCAGGGAATTCACCCCTCCACTTT

clone_size: NA
j_call: TRBJ2-3
v_call: TRBV7-2
d_call: TRBD1
cdr3_aa: CASSPRTGQTDTQYF
cdr3_nt: TGTGCCAGCAGCCCGAGGACAGGACAAACAGATACGCAGTATTTT

clone_size: NA
j_call: TRBJ2-5
v_call: TRBV7-9
d_call: NA
cdr3_aa: CASSLVPTFQETQYF
cdr3_nt: TGTGCCAGCAGCTTAGTACCGACTTTCCAAGAGACCCAGTACTTC

clone_size: NA
j_call: TRBJ1-6
v_call: TRBV18
d_call: TRBD1
cdr3_aa: CASSPGQGFSLHF
cdr3_nt: TGTGCCAGCTCACCGGGACAGGGGTTCTCCCTCCACTTT

clone_size: NA
j_call: TRBJ2-3
v_call: TRBV21-1
d_call: NA
cdr3_aa: CASSKGFRGQELDTQYF
cdr3_nt: TGTGCCAGCAGCAAAGGGTTTCGCGGGCAAGAACTGGATACGCAGTATTTT

clone_size: NA
j_call: TRBJ2-1
v_call: TRBV5-8
d_call: TRBD2
cdr3_aa: CASSLALAGGRSYNEQFF
cdr3_nt: TGTGCCAGCAGCTTAGCACTAGCGGGGGGGCGCTCCTACAATGAGCAGTTCTTC

clone_size: NA
j_call: TRBJ1-5
v_call: TRBV11-3
d_call: NA
cdr3_aa: CARHGKNQPQHF
cdr3_nt: TGTGCCAGACACGGGAAAAATCAGCCCCAGCATTTT

clone_size: NA
j_call: TRBJ1-1
v_call: TRBV5-1
d_call: TRBD1
cdr3_aa: CASSGQGRDTEAFF
cdr3_nt: TGCGCCAGCAGCGGACAGGGGCGGGACACTGAAGCTTTCTTT

clone_size: few
j_call: TRBJ2-1
v_call: TRBV7-9
d_call: TRBD1
cdr3_aa: CASSFNWNRQGDGNEQFF
cdr3_nt: TGTGCCAGCAGCTTCAATTGGAACCGACAGGGGGACGGTAATGAGCAGTTCTTC

clone_size: once
j_call: TRBJ2-5
v_call: TRBV11-3
d_call: TRBD2
cdr3_aa: CASSPGTSGRLTQETQYF
cdr3_nt: TGTGCCAGCAGCCCGGGGACTAGCGGTAGACTTACCCAAGAGACCCAGTACTTC

clone_size: NA
j_call: TRBJ2-2
v_call: TRBV6-6
d_call: NA
cdr3_aa: CASSTSTGELFF
cdr3_nt: TGTGCCAGCAGTACTAGCACCGGGGAGCTGTTTTTT

clone_size: NA
j_call: TRBJ1-1
v_call: TRBV28
d_call: NA
cdr3_aa: CASSGQMNTEAFF
cdr3_nt: TGTGCCAGCAGCGGACAGATGAACACTGAAGCTTTCTTT

clone_size: NA
j_call: TRBJ2-1
v_call: TRBV14
d_call: TRBD2
cdr3_aa: CASKLAVTSGGGDEQFF
cdr3_nt: TGTGCCAGCAAATTAGCCGTGACTAGCGGGGGGGGCGATGAGCAGTTCTTC

clone_size: NA
j_call: TRBJ2-5
v_call: TRBV12-3/TRBV12-4
d_call: TRBD1
cdr3_aa: CASRQGWTQYF
cdr3_nt: TGTGCCAGCAGACAGGGGTGGACCCAGTACTTC

clone_size: NA
j_call: TRBJ2-6
v_call: TRBV6-6
d_call: NA
cdr3_aa: CASSYLTGRGANVLTF
cdr3_nt: TGTGCCAGCAGTTACTTAACAGGGAGAGGGGCCAACGTCCTGACTTTC

clone_size: few
j_call: TRBJ2-3
v_call: TRBV7-9
d_call: TRBD1
cdr3_aa: CASSYPLGGGLGTQYF
cdr3_nt: TGTGCCAGCAGCTACCCACTAGGGGGCGGTCTAGGCACGCAGTATTTT

clone_size: once
j_call: TRBJ1-6
v_call: TRBV14
d_call: NA
cdr3_aa: CASSQVRGTTYNSPLHF
cdr3_nt: TGTGCCAGCAGCCAAGTCCGGGGGACTACCTATAATTCACCCCTCCACTTT

clone_size: few
j_call: TRBJ1-4
v_call: TRBV9
d_call: NA
cdr3_aa: CASSVTGAPNEKLFF
cdr3_nt: TGTGCCAGCAGCGTGACAGGCGCCCCTAATGAAAAACTGTTTTTT

clone_size: NA
j_call: TRBJ2-2
v_call: TRBV12-3/TRBV12-4
d_call: NA
cdr3_aa: CASSLSVFGELFF
cdr3_nt: TGTGCCAGCAGTTTATCAGTCTTCGGGGAGCTGTTTTTT

clone_size: NA
j_call: TRBJ1-6
v_call: TRBV11-2
d_call: NA
cdr3_aa: CASSLVWMDKGYNSPLHF
cdr3_nt: TGTGCCAGCAGCTTAGTGTGGATGGACAAGGGATATAATTCACCCCTCCACTTT

clone_size: NA
j_call: TRBJ2-5
v_call: TRBV7-9
d_call: NA
cdr3_aa: CASTAAGRGETQYF
cdr3_nt: TGTGCCAGCACCGCGGCCGGCCGGGGAGAGACCCAGTACTTC

clone_size: NA
j_call: TRBJ1-5
v_call: TRBV4-1
d_call: TRBD1
cdr3_aa: CASSQGQGERQPQHF
cdr3_nt: TGCGCCAGCAGCCAAGGTCAGGGGGAGAGGCAGCCCCAGCATTTT

clone_size: NA
j_call: TRBJ1-6
v_call: TRBV28
d_call: TRBD1
cdr3_aa: CASSPTGGKNSPLHF
cdr3_nt: TGTGCCAGCAGTCCGACAGGGGGCAAGAATTCACCCCTCCACTTT

clone_size: NA
j_call: TRBJ2-1
v_call: TRBV29-1
d_call: NA
cdr3_aa: CSVADNEQFF
cdr3_nt: TGCAGCGTTGCAGACAATGAGCAGTTCTTC

clone_size: NA
j_call: TRBJ1-3
v_call: TRBV6-5
d_call: NA
cdr3_aa: CASTTRTVSGNTIYF
cdr3_nt: TGTGCCAGCACTACTAGAACAGTCTCTGGAAACACCATATATTTT

clone_size: NA
j_call: TRBJ1-2
v_call: TRBV18
d_call: TRBD1
cdr3_aa: CASSPRSGGEIYGYTF
cdr3_nt: TGTGCCAGCTCACCAAGATCAGGGGGCGAGATCTATGGCTACACCTTC

clone_size: NA
j_call: TRBJ2-6
v_call: TRBV28
d_call: NA
cdr3_aa: CASRPQYSGANVLTF
cdr3_nt: TGTGCCAGCAGGCCACAGTACTCTGGGGCCAACGTCCTGACTTTC

clone_size: NA
j_call: TRBJ1-3
v_call: TRBV7-9
d_call: TRBD1
cdr3_aa: CASSSDRAGNTIYF
cdr3_nt: TGTGCCAGCAGCTCGGACAGGGCTGGAAACACCATATATTTT